These 28 T cell receptor beta chains originate from one sample sequenced in a study of cytomegalovirus exposure and HLA in healthy donors. Primers included in the PCR were 60 Vbeta and 13 Jbeta primers. Assay: immunoSEQ multiplex PCR; the TCRdb copy retains only in-frame clones and omits some. The table has some 190,000 clones, around 86% seen once; the top ten hold 1.3%. Sequenced sample: PBMCs. The receptors come from a man aged 30-40 years in good health and CMV-seronegative.

The chain couples TRBV1 to TRBJ2-2; the table names TRBD1, a call not compared with the DNA. TRBV1 is a pseudogene. The CDR3 sequence is 18 residues long. The CDR3 nucleotides read TGCACCAGCAGCCAAGAAGGGTTCGGGGACAGGGACACCGGGGAGCTGTTTTTT. Translated: CTSSQEGFGDRDTGELFF.

The J gene is TRBJ1-4, the V gene TRBV4-1; 8 nucleotides align to TRBD1. Germline CDR1 reads MGHRA; CDR2 reads YSYEKL. This CDR3 has 14 residues. The J segment lost 7 bases and the V segment lost 3 bases, leaving 4 bases of the junction unmatched. DNA for the CDR3: TGCGCCAGCAGCCATTCCGGGACAGGTGAAAAACTGTTTTTT. This gives the protein CASSHSGTGEKLFF.

On this clone: The conserved phenylalanine or tryptophan is not found at the CDR3 terminus, so this likely reflects a read error. No DNA is shown, since the ends of the CDR3 on it are uncertain; the CDR3 is the one TCRdb lists. The chain couples TRBV5-8 to TRBJ1-2; the table's TRBD1 call for D was not verified on the DNA. The germline gives CDR1 SGHTS, CDR2 YDEGEE. The CDR3 totals 9 residues, both ends included. The CDR3 here is CASSWDIWL.

The chain uses TRBV4-3 and TRBJ2-7, with a weak D call TRBD1 (7 bases). This CDR3 comprises 16 residues. Germline loops: CDR1 LGHNA, CDR2 YSLEER. The V and J ends lost 0 bases and 2 bases respectively, with 14 bases between them. Written as DNA, the CDR3 is TGCGCCAGCAGCCAAGAGGAAGGAGGGGGCACCTACGAGCAGTACTTC. It yields the protein CASSQEEGGGTYEQYF.

The rearrangement joins TRBV6-5 to TRBJ2-1; no clear D. V shed 4 bases and J shed 5 bases, with 9 bases lying between them. The CDR3 runs to 13 residues. The germline V gene encodes CDR1 MNHEY and CDR2 SVGAGI. CDR3 loop: CASSLARHNEQFF. CDR3 DNA sequence: TGTGCCAGCAGTTTGGCTCGTCACAATGAGCAGTTCTTC.

This clone appeared a single time. The chain recombines TRBV5-6 with TRBJ1-3, with TRBD1 matching over 8 bases. The trim removed 4 bases at V and 3 bases at J, leaving 9 bases unmatched. Germline V CDR1 and CDR2: SGHDT, YYEEEE. CDR3 length: 16 residues. The CDR3 protein is CASSLPGTGNGNTIYF. The CDR3 DNA sequence: TGTGCCAGCAGCCTCCCCGGGACAGGCAATGGAAACACCATATATTTT.

The J gene is TRBJ1-5, the V gene TRBV7-2; D is unresolved. The V gene's germline CDR1 is SGHTA and CDR2 FQGNSA. There are 15 residues in the CDR3. V dropped 4 bases and J dropped 5 bases, with 15 bases sitting between them. The CDR3 protein is CASSSLGPGHQPQHF. CDR3 in DNA: TGTGCCAGCAGCTCACTCGGTCCAGGCCATCAGCCCCAGCATTTT. Filled out from reference TRBV7-2 and TRBJ1-5, the complete variable domain reads GAGVSQSPSNKVTEKGKDVELRCDPISGHTALYWYRQSLGQGLEFLIYFQGNSAPDKSGLPSDRFSAERTGGSVSTLTIQRTQQEDSAVYLCASSSLGPGHQPQHFGDGTRLSIL.

In its sample, this clone was seen a few times. The genes are TRBV7-8 and TRBJ1-3; the match to TRBD1 covers 7 bases. V gave up 1 base and J gave up 8 bases; unmatched junction bases: 8. In germline, CDR1 is SGHVS, CDR2 FQNEAQ. There are 15 residues in the CDR3. The CDR3 spells CASSLGRQGRYTIYF. CDR3 coding DNA: TGTGCCAGCAGCTTAGGGCGACAGGGTCGCTACACCATATATTTT.

The rearrangement links TRBV5-1 to TRBJ1-2; D remains ambiguous. V gave up 2 bases and J gave up 2 bases, with 7 bases separating them. This CDR3 is built from 13 residues. CDR1 and CDR2 from the germline V gene are SGHRS and YFSETQ. The CDR3 nucleotides read TGCGCCAGCAGCTTTGGGCAGAACTATGGCTACACCTTC. It yields the protein CASSFGQNYGYTF.

This clone was recorded only once. Different DNA sequences within this sample yield the same CDR3. The chain recombines TRBV6-5 with TRBJ1-2, with D tentatively TRBD1 (5 bases). CDR3 length equals 13 residues. Trimming stripped 2 bases from V and 5 bases from J, with 9 bases between. Germline CDR1 and CDR2: MNHEY and SVGAGI. CDR3 nucleotide sequence: TGTGCCAGCAGTTACCGGCAGGGATATGGCTACACCTTC. It translates to CASSYRQGYGYTF.

V usage is TRBV6-5 and J usage is TRBJ2-5, with 8 nucleotides matching TRBD1. The germline V gene has CDR1 MNHEY and CDR2 SVGAGI. CDR3 length: 14 amino acids. The ends lost 5 bases at V and 5 bases at J; junction bases unmatched: 7. CDR3 nucleotide sequence: TGTGCCAGCAGTGTCAGGGGGCGCGGGGAGACCCAGTACTTC. It encodes CASSVRGRGETQYF.

The CDR3 reads CASRSLAGLYQETQYF. The CDR3 DNA reads TGTGCCAGCAGGTCTTTAGCGGGCCTGTACCAAGAGACCCAGTACTTC. V and J are TRBV6-6 and TRBJ2-5; 7 nucleotides line up with TRBD2. J gave up 0 bases and V 6 bases, and 10 bases lay outside the gene matches. The CDR3 has 16 amino acids. From germline, CDR1 is MNHNY and CDR2 SVGAGI (reference sequence).

V is TRBV27 and J is TRBJ2-3; D not resolved. V was pared by 3 bases and J by 4 bases, with 5 bases between. There are 12 residues in the CDR3. Germline CDR1 reads MNHEY; CDR2 reads SMNVEV (reference sequence). The CDR3 DNA reads as TGTGCCAGCAGTTTTTTATCAGATACGCAGTATTTT. This translates into CASSFLSDTQYF.

This chain links TRBV25-1 with TRBJ2-3; tentative D call: TRBD1 (5 bases). Germline-derived CDR1 and CDR2 are MGHDK and SYGVNS. This CDR3 is 14 amino acids long. V dropped 4 bases and J dropped 6 bases, with 14 bases sitting between them. In nucleotides, the CDR3 is TGTGCCAGCAGTGTGGCAGGGTTTAGGGATACGCAGTATTTT. Translation gives CASSVAGFRDTQYF.

The V gene is TRBV29-1, the J gene TRBJ2-5; 11 bases map to TRBD2. Germline loops: CDR1 SQVTM, CDR2 ANQGSEA. V dropped 7 bases and J dropped 4; count of bases not matched to a gene: 8. The length of the CDR3 is 14 residues. DNA of the CDR3: TGCAGCGCAGATAGCGGGAGGGCCCGAGAGACCCAGTACTTC. This translates into CSADSGRARETQYF. Drawing the rest from reference TRBV29-1 and TRBJ2-5, the complete variable domain is SAVISQKPSRDICQRGTSLTIQCQVDSQVTMMFWYRQQPGQSLTLIATANQGSEATYESGFVIDKFPISRPNLTFSTLTVSNMSPEDSSIYLCSADSGRARETQYFGPGTRLLVL.

This chain uses TRBV19 with TRBJ2-7; a weak D match, TRBD2 (5 bases). With 6 bases removed from V and 3 bases from J, the gap between germline ends came to 18 bases. The CDR3 is made up of 15 amino acids. Germline CDR1 and CDR2: LNHDA and SQIVND (reference sequence). CDR3 protein: CASRKADSHFYEQYF. The CDR3 coding sequence is TGTGCCAGTAGAAAGGCGGACTCTCACTTCTACGAGCAGTACTTC.

The rearrangement joins TRBV27 to TRBJ2-1, with 13 bases fitting TRBD2. This CDR3 spans 16 amino acids. V lost 5 bases, J lost 4 bases, and 5 bases stayed unmatched. CDR1 is MNHEY and CDR2 is SMNVEV in the germline V gene (reference sequence). Here the CDR3 DNA reads TGTGCCAGCAGTCCCGGGACTAGCGGGACTTACAATGAGCAGTTCTTC. Encoded protein: CASSPGTSGTYNEQFF.

This clone has a single count. One end of the junction varies from germline; a read error may be responsible. The chain combines TRBV28 with TRBJ1-2, with 7 bases matching TRBD1. The CDR3 has 12 amino acids. Germline CDR1 reads MDHEN; CDR2 reads SYDVKM. The CDR3 region is CASSSGGQRPNF. The CDR3 bases are TGTGCCAGCAGTTCAGGGGGACAGAGGCCGAATTTC.

Only a few counts were recorded for this clone. The J gene is TRBJ1-2, the V gene TRBV7-6, with D tentatively TRBD1 (5 bases). Trimming stripped 4 bases from V and 3 bases from J, with 12 bases between. The germline gives CDR1 SGHVS, CDR2 FNYEAQ. CDR3 length: 14 residues. CDR3 coding DNA: TGTGCCAGCAGCTCACTTCAGGGTGACTATGGCTACACCTTC. Amino acids: CASSSLQGDYGYTF.

Turning to this clone: The junction departs from the called germline gene at one end, perhaps through a read error. V and J are TRBV6-1 and TRBJ2-7; 7 nucleotides agree with TRBD1. The CDR3 length is 13 residues. CDR1 and CDR2 (germline): MNHNS, SASEGT. In nucleotides, the CDR3 is TGTGCCAGCAGTGAAGATAGGGGGCGGACCACTTTCTTC. This gives the protein CASSEDRGRTTFF.

For this clone: One end of the junction fails to match germline, which may point to a read error. This chain uses TRBV7-6 with TRBJ2-6, with TRBD1 as a possible D gene (5 bases). The germline V gene has CDR1 SGHVS and CDR2 FNYEAQ. This CDR3 has 13 residues. The DNA of the CDR3 is TGTGCCAGCAGCTTAGGTGGGGCCAACGGCCTGACTTTC. As protein: CASSLGGANGLTF. Looking up the rest from reference TRBV7-6 and TRBJ2-6 gives the full variable domain: GAGVSQSPRYKVTKRGQDVALRCDPISGHVSLYWYRQALGQGPEFLTYFNYEAQQDKSGLPNDRFSAERPEGSISTLTIQRTEQRDSAMYRCASSLGGANGLTFGAGSRLTVL.

The chain uses TRBV29-1 and TRBJ2-7; 8 bases map to TRBD2. Germline CDR1 SQVTM, CDR2 ANQGSEA. V shed 3 bases and J 6 bases; nucleotides not matched to a gene: 10. The CDR3 sequence is 14 residues long. The CDR3 reads CSVDPGTRRGEQYF. The CDR3 DNA sequence: TGCAGCGTTGATCCCGGGACTAGGAGGGGCGAGCAGTACTTC.

The chain carries TRBV14 and TRBJ1-1; TRBD1 matches at 7 bases. Germline lookup yields CDR1 SGHDN and CDR2 FVKESK. V lost 6 bases to trimming and J lost 1 base; unmatched junction nucleotides: 5. There are 14 residues in the CDR3. The CDR3 bases are TGTGCCAGCAGACAGACAGGGTGGAACACTGAAGCTTTCTTT. The encoded protein is CASRQTGWNTEAFF.

The rearrangement joins TRBV21-1 to TRBJ2-7; the D call TRBD2 from the table was never checked on the DNA. TRBV21-1 is recorded as a pseudogene. The CDR3 contains 16 residues. The CDR3 here is CASSKVWRIPTYEQYF. The DNA of the CDR3 is TGTGCCAGCAGCAAAGTCTGGCGGATTCCCACCTACGAGCAGTACTTC.

The V and J genes are TRBV4-1 and TRBJ1-5; no clear D. Germline values: CDR1 MGHRA, CDR2 YSYEKL. The CDR3 loop spans 14 amino acids. V shed 3 bases and J shed 7 bases, with 13 bases lying between them. The CDR3 DNA follows: TGCGCCAGCAGCCATGACACCAATGGGCAGCCCCAGCATTTT. Translated: CASSHDTNGQPQHF.

This clone was observed a single time. The chain joins TRBV11-2 to TRBJ2-7, with TRBD2 matching over 11 bases. V lost 10 bases and J lost 6; bases outside the gene matches: 8. This CDR3 is built from 13 residues. Germline V gene data show CDR1 as SGHAT and CDR2 as FQNNGV. The DNA of the CDR3 is TGTGCCACCAAACTAGCGGGAGCGTGCGAGCAGTACTTC. It translates to CATKLAGACEQYF.

The count of this clone is one. The gene calls are TRBV10-3 and TRBJ2-5; 9 bases align to TRBD1. J lost 4 bases, V lost 6 bases, and 9 bases had no gene match. CDR1 ENHRY and CDR2 SYGVKD come from the germline V gene. The CDR3 loop spans 15 amino acids. CDR3 sequence: CAISRDRERRETQYF. The CDR3 DNA sequence: TGTGCCATCAGCCGGGACAGGGAACGGCGAGAGACCCAGTACTTC.

V is TRBV11-2 and J is TRBJ2-1, with 12 positions matching TRBD2. Germline CDR1 and CDR2: SGHAT and FQNNGV. The CDR3 runs to 16 residues. The ends lost 4 bases at V and 4 bases at J; junction bases unmatched: 5. CDR3 residues: CASSSPGTSGYNEQFF. CDR3 bases: TGTGCCAGCAGCTCTCCCGGGACTAGCGGGTACAATGAGCAGTTCTTC. Drawing the rest from reference TRBV11-2 and TRBJ2-1, the complete variable domain is EAGVAQSPRYKIIEKRQSVAFWCNPISGHATLYWYQQILGQGPKLLIQFQNNGVVDDSQLPKDRFSAERLKGVDSTLKIQPAKLEDSAVYLCASSSPGTSGYNEQFFGPGTRLTVL.